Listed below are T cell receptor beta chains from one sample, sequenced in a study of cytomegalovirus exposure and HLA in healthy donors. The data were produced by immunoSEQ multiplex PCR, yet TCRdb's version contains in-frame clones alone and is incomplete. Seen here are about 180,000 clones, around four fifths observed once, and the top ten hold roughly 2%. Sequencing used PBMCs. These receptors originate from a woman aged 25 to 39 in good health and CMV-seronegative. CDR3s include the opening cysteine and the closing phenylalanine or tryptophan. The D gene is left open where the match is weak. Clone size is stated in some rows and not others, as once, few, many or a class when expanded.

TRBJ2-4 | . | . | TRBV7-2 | CASSPLTAVAKNIQYF | TGTGCCAGCAGCCCGTTGACGGCGGTAGCCAAAAACATTCAGTACTTC
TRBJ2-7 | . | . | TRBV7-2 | CASSLDFRSYEQYF | TGTGCCAGCAGCTTGGACTTCCGCTCCTACGAGCAGTACTTC
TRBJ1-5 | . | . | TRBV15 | CATSREGGRGGQPQHF | TGTGCCACCAGCAGAGAGGGGGGAAGGGGAGGCCAGCCCCAGCATTTT
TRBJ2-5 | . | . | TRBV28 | CASSVTGPAFLYF | TGTGCCAGCAGTGTGACTGGCCCCGCTTTCCTTTACTTC
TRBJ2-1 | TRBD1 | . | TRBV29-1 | CSVWSGGGTEQFF | TGCAGCGTTTGGTCAGGGGGTGGTACTGAGCAGTTCTTC
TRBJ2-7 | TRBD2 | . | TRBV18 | CASSPQERGLYYEQYF | TGTGCCAGCTCACCCCAGGAGCGGGGGCTATACTACGAGCAGTACTTC
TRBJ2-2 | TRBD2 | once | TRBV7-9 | CASTMTSGGTNTGELFF | TGTGCCAGCACCATGACTAGCGGGGGAACGAACACCGGGGAGCTGTTTTTT
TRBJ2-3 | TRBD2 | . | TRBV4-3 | CASSQDLTSGGDTQYF | TGCGCCAGCAGCCAAGATCTAACTAGCGGGGGAGATACGCAGTATTTT
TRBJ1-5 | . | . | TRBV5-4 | CASSLQGNNQPQHF | TGTGCCAGCAGCTTACAGGGAAACAATCAGCCCCAGCATTTT
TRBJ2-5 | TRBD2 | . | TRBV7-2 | CASSFLSGGARETQYF | TGTGCCAGCAGCTTTCTTAGCGGGGGGGCCCGGGAGACCCAGTACTTC
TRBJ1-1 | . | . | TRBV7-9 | CASGDNEAFF | TGTGCCAGCGGAGATAATGAGGCTTTCTTT
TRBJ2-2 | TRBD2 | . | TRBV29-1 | CSVARASGGSLGELFF | TGCAGCGTGGCCCGGGCTAGCGGGGGTTCCTTGGGGGAGCTGTTTTTT
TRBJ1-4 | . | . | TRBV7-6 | CASRQVLGEKLFF | TGTGCCAGTCGACAGGTTTTGGGGGAAAAACTGTTTTTT
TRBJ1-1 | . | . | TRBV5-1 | CASRKQGENTEAFF | TGCGCCAGCAGGAAACAGGGAGAGAACACTGAAGCTTTCTTT
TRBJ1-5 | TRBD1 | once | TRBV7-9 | CASSLGDRERHF | TGTGCCAGCAGCTTAGGGGACAGGGAGAGGCATTTT
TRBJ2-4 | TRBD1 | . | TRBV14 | CASSQASGGAKNIQYF | TGTGCCAGCAGCCAAGCTTCAGGGGGCGCCAAAAACATTCAGTACTTC
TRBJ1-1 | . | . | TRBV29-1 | CSVVEGGDTEAFF | TGCAGCGTTGTTGAAGGGGGGGACACTGAAGCTTTCTTT
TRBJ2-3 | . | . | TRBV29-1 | CSVPAADTQYF | TGCAGCGTTCCGGCGGCAGATACGCAGTATTTT
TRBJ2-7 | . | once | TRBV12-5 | CASGFDGSLYEQYF | TGTGCTAGTGGTTTCGACGGGTCCCTCTACGAGCAGTACTTC
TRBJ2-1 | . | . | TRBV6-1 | CASTESSYNEQFF | TGTGCCAGCACGGAGTCCTCCTACAATGAGCAGTTCTTC
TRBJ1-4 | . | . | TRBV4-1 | CASSQGRGGAGEKLFF | TGCGCCAGCAGCCAAGGGCGCGGGGGGGCAGGAGAAAAACTGTTTTTT
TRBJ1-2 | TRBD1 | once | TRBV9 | CASSKGGTGDGYGYTF | TGTGCCAGCAGCAAGGGAGGGACAGGGGACGGCTATGGCTACACCTTC
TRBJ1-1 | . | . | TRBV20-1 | CSAEPLTEAFF | TGCAGTGCGGAGCCCCTCACTGAAGCTTTCTTT
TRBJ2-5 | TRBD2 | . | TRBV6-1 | CASTEAAAGGGETQYF | TGTGCCAGCACCGAAGCCGCAGCGGGGGGGGGTGAGACCCAGTACTTC
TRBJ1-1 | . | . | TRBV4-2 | CASSRSRGGGTEAFF | TGTGCCAGCAGCCGAAGCAGGGGAGGGGGGACTGAAGCTTTCTTT
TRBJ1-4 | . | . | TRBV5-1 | CASSPRTVQDATNEKLFF | TGCGCCAGCAGCCCTCGGACAGTACAGGATGCAACTAATGAAAAACTGTTTTTT
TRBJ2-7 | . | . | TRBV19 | CASSILGTSTYEQYF | TGTGCCAGTAGTATTCTCGGGACATCGACCTACGAGCAGTACTTC
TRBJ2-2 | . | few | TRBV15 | CATSRVVGVGTGELFF | TGTGCCACCAGCAGAGTCGTAGGGGTGGGCACCGGGGAGCTGTTTTTT
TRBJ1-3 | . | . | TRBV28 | CASRPGESGNTIYF | TGTGCCAGCAGGCCCGGGGAGTCTGGAAACACCATATATTTT
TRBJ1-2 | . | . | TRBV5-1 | CASSLEQDGYTF | TGCGCCAGCAGCTTGGAACAGGATGGCTACACCTTC
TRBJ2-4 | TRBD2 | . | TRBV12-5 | CASGRGLAGGPTKNIQYF | TGTGCTAGTGGCCGGGGACTAGCGGGGGGGCCGACCAAAAACATTCAGTACTTC
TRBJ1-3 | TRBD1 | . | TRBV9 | CASSANPGTGFGNTIYF | TGTGCCAGCAGCGCTAACCCCGGGACAGGGTTTGGAAACACCATATATTTT
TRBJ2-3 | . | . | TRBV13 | CASTAGWTDTQYF | TGTGCCAGCACGGCGGGGTGGACAGATACGCAGTATTTT
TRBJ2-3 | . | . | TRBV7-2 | CASSLAEITDTQYF | TGTGCCAGCAGCTTAGCGGAGATCACAGATACGCAGTATTTT
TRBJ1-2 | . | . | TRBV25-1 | CASIQGGNSDGYTF | TGTGCCAGCATCCAAGGCGGGAATTCGGATGGCTACACCTTC
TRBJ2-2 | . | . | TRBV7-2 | CASSLAVGGGTGELFF | TGTGCCAGCAGCTTAGCTGTAGGGGGGGGCACCGGGGAGCTGTTTTTT
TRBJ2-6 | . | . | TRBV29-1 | CSVEGGSGANVLTF | TGCAGCGTTGAAGGAGGCTCTGGGGCCAACGTCCTGACTTTC
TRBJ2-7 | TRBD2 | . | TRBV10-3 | CAISESSQRGAYEQYF | TGTGCCATCAGTGAGTCGAGCCAGCGGGGGGCCTACGAGCAGTACTTC
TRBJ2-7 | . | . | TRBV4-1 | CASSQDQGTLTYEQYF | TGCGCCAGCAGCCAAGATCAGGGAACCCTTACCTACGAGCAGTACTTC
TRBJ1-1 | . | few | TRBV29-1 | CSVEQNTEAFF | TGCAGCGTTGAACAGAACACTGAAGCTTTCTTT
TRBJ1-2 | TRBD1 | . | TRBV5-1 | CASSYDRGWDGYTF | TGCGCCAGCAGCTACGACAGGGGTTGGGATGGCTACACCTTC
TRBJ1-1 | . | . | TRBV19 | CASRMEQGVNTEAFF | TGTGCCAGTAGAATGGAACAGGGAGTCAACACTGAAGCTTTCTTT